This T cell receptor beta chain was identified during a study of radiotherapy plus CTLA-4 blockade in lung cancer. Study summary: Among all patients, around 19% showed objective responses, while 30% to 35% had disease control.

The protocol was immunoSEQ multiplex PCR, while the TCRdb copy is restricted to in-frame clones and leaves out a portion. The repertoire holds approximately 110,000 clones, with over 65% as singletons. A note on this clone: Its specificity is not known.

Study-wide results and caveats: Blood TCR clones of tumor origin expanded after radiotherapy plus ipilimumab. Reports identified early blood T cell clone dynamics, with interferon-beta, as the best response predictor.

Patients had chemo-refractory metastatic non-small-cell lung cancer and received focal radiation plus CTLA-4 blockade that used ipilimumab. J gave up 8 bases and V 1 base, and 13 bases lay outside the gene matches. This CDR3 spans 16 amino acids. Germline V CDR1 and CDR2: LGHNA, YSLEER. The sample in question was peripheral blood, obtained from a patient treated with radiotherapy plus ipilimumab. This receptor was taken from a human donor with non-small cell lung cancer that progressed on radiotherapy plus ipilimumab. Some clones in this sample may be carry-over from other donors' samples. The chain joins TRBV4-3 to TRBJ1-2; 7 positions agree with TRBD1. CDR3 residues: CASSQGPQGEGWGYTF. The CDR3 DNA follows: TGCGCCAGCAGCCAAGGGCCTCAGGGGGAGGGTTGGGGCTACACCTTC.